The rows below give T cell receptor beta chains drawn from one sample of a study of blood T cell repertoires in COVID-19. Here immunoSEQ multiplex PCR was the method, and the copy in TCRdb shows in-frame clones only, minus some. The table records fewer than 200,000 clones, around 80% of them present only once. Sequenced sample: peripheral blood. Every receptor here comes from an older woman who had recovered from COVID-19. Each CDR3 is given with its conserved first and last residue. The D gene is left open where the match is weak. Part of the rows lack a size; the others show once, few, many or a class for expanded clones.

j_gene: TRBJ1-5; v_gene: TRBV7-9; d_gene: NA; abundance: NA; CDR3aa: CASSPAGWKLNQPQHF; CDR3nt: TGTGCCAGCAGCCCGGCGGGGTGGAAACTAAATCAGCCCCAGCATTTT
j_gene: TRBJ1-2; v_gene: TRBV30; d_gene: NA; abundance: few; CDR3aa: CAWRGPWGYTF; CDR3nt: TGTGCCTGGAGGGGGCCCTGGGGCTACACCTTC
j_gene: TRBJ2-1; v_gene: TRBV4-3; d_gene: TRBD2; abundance: NA; CDR3aa: CASSHPGTSGTLGPDEQFF; CDR3nt: TGCGCCAGCAGCCATCCCGGGACTAGCGGTACCCTGGGGCCCGATGAGCAGTTCTTC
j_gene: TRBJ1-5; v_gene: TRBV6-2/TRBV6-3; d_gene: NA; abundance: NA; CDR3aa: CASSYSVADGVWQPQHF; CDR3nt: TGTGCCAGCAGTTACTCGGTCGCAGACGGAGTCTGGCAGCCCCAGCATTTT
j_gene: TRBJ2-2; v_gene: TRBV5-1; d_gene: NA; abundance: NA; CDR3aa: CASSLEPRAGELFF; CDR3nt: TGCGCCAGCAGCTTGGAGCCTCGAGCCGGGGAGCTGTTTTTT
j_gene: TRBJ1-2; v_gene: TRBV19; d_gene: NA; abundance: NA; CDR3aa: CASRGRDYGYTF; CDR3nt: TGTGCCAGTAGGGGCAGGGACTATGGCTACACCTTC
j_gene: TRBJ1-1; v_gene: TRBV7-9; d_gene: NA; abundance: NA; CDR3aa: CASSQANTEAFF; CDR3nt: TGTGCCAGCAGCCAAGCAAACACTGAAGCTTTCTTT
j_gene: TRBJ1-1; v_gene: TRBV7-2; d_gene: NA; abundance: once; CDR3aa: CASSLGAGMNTEAFF; CDR3nt: TGTGCCAGCAGCTTAGGGGCAGGCATGAACACTGAAGCTTTCTTT
j_gene: TRBJ2-6; v_gene: TRBV18; d_gene: NA; abundance: NA; CDR3aa: CASSPRWGRMGSGANVLTF; CDR3nt: TGTGCCAGCTCACCACGCTGGGGCAGGATGGGCTCTGGGGCCAACGTCCTGACTTTC
j_gene: TRBJ2-6; v_gene: TRBV7-9; d_gene: NA; abundance: once; CDR3aa: CASSLSGPGANVLTF; CDR3nt: TGTGCCAGCAGCTTGTCAGGGCCGGGGGCCAACGTCCTGACTTTC
j_gene: TRBJ1-2; v_gene: TRBV7-8; d_gene: TRBD1; abundance: NA; CDR3aa: CASSLEGGADYGYTF; CDR3nt: TGTGCCAGCAGCTTAGAAGGGGGCGCAGACTATGGCTACACCTTC
j_gene: TRBJ2-7; v_gene: TRBV6-5; d_gene: TRBD2; abundance: NA; CDR3aa: CASSPTVLAGGEQYF; CDR3nt: TGTGCCAGCAGCCCCACGGTTTTAGCGGGAGGTGAGCAGTACTTC
j_gene: TRBJ1-5; v_gene: TRBV27; d_gene: TRBD1; abundance: NA; CDR3aa: CASSLSHRQGRGNQPQHF; CDR3nt: TGTGCCAGCAGTTTATCCCACCGACAGGGTAGGGGCAATCAGCCCCAGCATTTT
j_gene: TRBJ1-5; v_gene: TRBV2; d_gene: NA; abundance: NA; CDR3aa: CASWSDSGQPQHF; CDR3nt: TGTGCCAGCTGGTCGGATTCGGGGCAGCCCCAGCATTTT